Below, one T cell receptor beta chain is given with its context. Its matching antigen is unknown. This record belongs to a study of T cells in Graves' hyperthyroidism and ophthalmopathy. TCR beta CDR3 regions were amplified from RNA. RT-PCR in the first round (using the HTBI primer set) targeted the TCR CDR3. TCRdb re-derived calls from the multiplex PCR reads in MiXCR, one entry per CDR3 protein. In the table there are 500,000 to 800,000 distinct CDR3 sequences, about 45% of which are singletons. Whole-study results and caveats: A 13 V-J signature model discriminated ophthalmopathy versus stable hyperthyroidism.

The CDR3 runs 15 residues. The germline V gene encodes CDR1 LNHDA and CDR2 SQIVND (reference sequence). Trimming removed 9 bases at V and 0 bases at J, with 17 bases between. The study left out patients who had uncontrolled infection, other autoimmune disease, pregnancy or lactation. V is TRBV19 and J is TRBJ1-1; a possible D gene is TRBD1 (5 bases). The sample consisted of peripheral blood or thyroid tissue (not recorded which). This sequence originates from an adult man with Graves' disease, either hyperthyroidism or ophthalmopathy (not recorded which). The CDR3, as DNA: TGTGCCAGCGGACGGGGGAGGACCATGAACACTGAAGCTTTCTTT. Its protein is CASGRGRTMNTEAFF.